This T cell receptor beta chain was identified during a study of blood T cell repertoires in COVID-19. The germline V and J ends were trimmed by 1 base and 2 bases, with 15 bases remaining between them. Germline V gene data show CDR1 as GTSNPN and CDR2 as SVGIG (reference sequence). The CDR3 loop spans 15 amino acids. The repertoire was sequenced with immunoSEQ multiplex PCR; TCRdb's copy has only in-frame clones and lacks some. The sample yields 200,000 to 250,000 clones, 75% to 90% seen once. Material for sequencing was peripheral blood. This TCR was sampled from a man aged 25 to 40 who had recovered from COVID-19. The chain has TRBV30 and TRBJ2-7; weak D call: TRBD2 (6 bases). Here the CDR3 reads CAWSGWDSFPYEQYF. CDR3 nucleotide sequence: TGTGCCTGGAGTGGATGGGACTCTTTTCCCTACGAGCAGTACTTC.